This T cell receptor (beta chain) was retrieved from a study of Ad26.COV2.S vaccination and SARS-CoV-2 variants. Regarding the study as a whole: The TCR breadth and depth analyses may have produced an underestimate of total T cell responses. Substantial breadth was reported for post-vaccination spike-specific CD8+ and CD4+ T cells.

Treatment specified: roughly 20 received Ad26.COV2.S at low or high dose, single or two shots; five or six received placebo; per-sample allocation not given. The investigators took samples on day 63 after the first vaccine or placebo injection. Libraries were prepared by immunoSEQ multiplex PCR; TCRdb keeps only in-frame clonotypes and omits some of them. The table has more than 300,000 clones, around 89% seen once. V lost 0 bases and J 7 bases, leaving 15 bases between the germline ends. The CDR3 covers 15 residues. The germline V gene encodes CDR1 SGHTA and CDR2 FQGNSA. To note about this clone: The antigen is undetermined.

The sequencing here drew on peripheral blood, taken in a trial of Ad26.COV2.S vaccine versus placebo. The J gene is TRBJ1-2, the V gene TRBV7-2; tentative D call: TRBD1 (6 bases). This clonotype was obtained from a person aged 18-65 years who received the Ad26.COV2.S COVID-19 vaccine or a placebo. The CDR3 region has the DNA TGTGCCAGCAGCTTAGCAACCAACAGGGCTTCTGGCTACACCTTC. Protein product: CASSLATNRASGYTF.